The subject of this entry is one T cell receptor beta chain. What it recognizes is unknown. This sample is drawn from a study of beta chain features in type 1 diabetes. On the study more broadly: Patients shared similar age, gender and cell yields with healthy donors. The study examined roughly 110,000,000 sorted cells across all samples. Study-level findings and limits: At VDJ recombination sites, type 1 diabetes patients had fewer insertions and more deleted nucleotides.

Sequencing targeted expressed TCRB transcripts, as all isolated RNA had been reverse transcribed. Data came from immunoSEQ multiplex PCR; TCRdb stores just in-frame clones and leaves some out. This sample has roughly 380,000 clones, with around 20% found just once. Germline CDR1 SNHLY, CDR2 FYNNEI. Between the trimmed V and J ends, which lost 6 bases and 7 bases, there was a span of 19 bases. The CDR3 runs to 14 residues. Sequencing was carried out using naive CD4+ T cells from blood. The sequence derives from a woman younger than 30 in good health. The rearrangement uses TRBV2 and TRBJ2-7, with D perhaps TRBD2 (5 bases). CDR3 region: CASSGVAGRGEQYF. For the CDR3, the DNA is TGTGCCAGCAGCGGGGTGGCGGGCCGAGGGGAGCAGTACTTC.